This T cell receptor beta chain emerged from a study of glioma-infiltrating T cells after dendritic cell vaccination. Whole-study context: Autologous tumor lysate-pulsed dendritic cell vaccination was given between the early 2000s and the early 2010s.

PBMC were collected before vaccination, two weeks after the third vaccination, and at progression. The CDR3 totals 14 residues. CDR1 MNHEY and CDR2 SMNVEV come from the germline V gene (reference sequence). J lost 4 bases, V lost 8 bases, and 10 bases had no gene match. The primer mix had 60 V beta and 13 J beta primers. Generated by immunoSEQ multiplex PCR, the TCRdb table keeps only in-frame clones and is missing some. The table has roughly 51,000 clones, approximately 85% seen once. The chain is built from TRBV27 and TRBJ2-7, with TRBD1 matching over 8 bases. The input for sequencing was blood, taken before dendritic cell vaccination. The clonotype comes from a human donor with glioblastoma. For the CDR3, the DNA is TGTGCCAGCTACTCGAGGACAGGGATGTACGAGCAGTACTTC. Translation gives CASYSRTGMYEQYF.